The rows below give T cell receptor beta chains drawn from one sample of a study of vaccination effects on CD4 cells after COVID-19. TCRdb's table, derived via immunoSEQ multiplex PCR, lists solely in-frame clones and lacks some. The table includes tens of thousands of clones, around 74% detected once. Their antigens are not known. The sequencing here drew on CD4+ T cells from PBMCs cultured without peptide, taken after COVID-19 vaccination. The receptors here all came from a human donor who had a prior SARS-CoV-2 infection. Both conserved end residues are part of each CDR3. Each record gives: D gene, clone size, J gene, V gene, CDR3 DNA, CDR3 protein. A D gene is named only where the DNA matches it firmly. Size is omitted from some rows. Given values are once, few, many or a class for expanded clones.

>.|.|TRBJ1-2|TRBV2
TGTGCCAGCACCCAGACCCCCCCTGGCTACACCTTC
CASTQTPPGYTF
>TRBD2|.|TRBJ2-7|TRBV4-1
TGCGCCAGCAGCCAAGTTGGACTAGCCGGCGAGCAGTACTTC
CASSQVGLAGEQYF
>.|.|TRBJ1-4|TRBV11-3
TGTGCCAGCAGCTTGAGGGGAACAACTAATGAAAAACTGTTTTTT
CASSLRGTTNEKLFF
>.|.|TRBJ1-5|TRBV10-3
TGTGCCATCAACCGGGACATCGGCCAGCCCCAGCATTTT
CAINRDIGQPQHF
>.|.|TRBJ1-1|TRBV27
TGTGCCAGCAGTTTAAATGCAGGCTCGAACACTGAAGCTTTCTTT
CASSLNAGSNTEAFF
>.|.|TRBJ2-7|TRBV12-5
TGTGCTAGTGGTTTGGGCCTAAGACACTTAGGAGAGCAGTACTTC
CASGLGLRHLGEQYF
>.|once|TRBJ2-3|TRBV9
TGTGCCAGCAGCGCGACCATCTCCGATACGCAGTATTTT
CASSATISDTQYF
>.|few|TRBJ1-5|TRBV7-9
TGTGCCAGCAGCCCTGGGACCTTCAACAATCAGCCCCAGCATTTT
CASSPGTFNNQPQHF
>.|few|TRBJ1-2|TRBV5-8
TGTGCCAGCAGCTTGCGCCGTAACTATGGCTACACCTTC
CASSLRRNYGYTF
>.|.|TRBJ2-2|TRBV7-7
TGTGCTAGCAGCTTAGGGACCGCGAACACCGGGGAGCTGTTTTTT
CASSLGTANTGELFF
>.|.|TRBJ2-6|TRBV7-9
TGTGCCAGCAGCTGGGCGGATAGCTCTGGGGCCAACGTCCTGACTTTC
CASSWADSSGANVLTF
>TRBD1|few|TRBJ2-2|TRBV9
TGTGCCAGCAGCGCACAGGGGGAAACCGGGGAGCTGTTTTTT
CASSAQGETGELFF
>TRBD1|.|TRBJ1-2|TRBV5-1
TGCGCCAGCAGCTTGGGGTCCGGGACAGGGGATGGCTACACCTTC
CASSLGSGTGDGYTF
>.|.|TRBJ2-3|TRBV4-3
TGCGCCAGCAGCCAAGAAACGATCCAGGGCGGAGGATACGCAGATACGCAGTATTTT
CASSQETIQGGGYADTQYF
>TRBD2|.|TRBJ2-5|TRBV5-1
TGCGCCAGCAGCTTGGGACTAGCGGGAGAGGATGAGACCCAGTACTTC
CASSLGLAGEDETQYF
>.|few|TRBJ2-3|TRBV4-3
TGCGCCAGCAGCCAAGATCCGGCAGGCACAGATACGCAGTATTTT
CASSQDPAGTDTQYF
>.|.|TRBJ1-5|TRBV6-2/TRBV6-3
TGTGCCAGCAGCCAGAGAAATCAGCCCCAGCATTTT
CASSQRNQPQHF
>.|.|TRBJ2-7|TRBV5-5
TGTGCCAGCAGCTGGGAAGGACAGCTGTCCTACGAGCAGTACTTC
CASSWEGQLSYEQYF
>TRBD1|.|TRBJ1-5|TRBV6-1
TGTGCCAGCAGTGAAGGACAGGGTTTCCCCAATCAGCCCCAGCATTTT
CASSEGQGFPNQPQHF
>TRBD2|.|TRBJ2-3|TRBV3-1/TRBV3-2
TGTGCCAGCAGCCGCTATCTAGCGGGGTCAGGGGATACGCAGTATTTT
CASSRYLAGSGDTQYF
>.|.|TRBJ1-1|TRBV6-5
TGTGCCAGCACCAAGAGAGATCGAGGGCCTGAAGCTTTCTTT
CASTKRDRGPEAFF
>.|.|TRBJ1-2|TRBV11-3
TGTGCCAGCAGCCCCCTGGGACCGAGAAAGGGCTACACCTTC
CASSPLGPRKGYTF
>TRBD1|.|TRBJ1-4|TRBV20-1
TGCAGTGCTAGTCAACCGGGACAGGGGGATGAAAAACTGTTTTTT
CSASQPGQGDEKLFF
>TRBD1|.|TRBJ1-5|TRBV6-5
TGTGCCAGCAGAAGGACAGGGGGCCATCAGCCCCAGCATTTT
CASRRTGGHQPQHF
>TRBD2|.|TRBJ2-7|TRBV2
TGTGCCAGCACTGAGACTAGTGGACTAGCGGCCTCCTACGAGCAGTACTTC
CASTETSGLAASYEQYF
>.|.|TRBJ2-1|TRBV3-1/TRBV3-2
TGTGCCAGCAGCCAATTAGGGAACGGCAATGAGCAGTTCTTC
CASSQLGNGNEQFF
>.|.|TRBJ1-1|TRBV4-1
TGCGCCAGCAGCCAAGTTTCGGTCGGCTACACTGAAGCTTTCTTT
CASSQVSVGYTEAFF
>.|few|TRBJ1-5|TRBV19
TGTGCCAGTAGTATGGAGGTGAATAGCAATCAGCCCCAGCATTTT
CASSMEVNSNQPQHF
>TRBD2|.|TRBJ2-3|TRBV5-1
TGCGCCAGCAGCTTGGCCATTGTTAGCGGGGGGACTACCACAGATACGCAGTATTTT
CASSLAIVSGGTTTDTQYF
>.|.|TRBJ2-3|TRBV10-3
TGTGCCATCAGTTGGACAGACCTAAGCACAGATACGCAGTATTTT
CAISWTDLSTDTQYF
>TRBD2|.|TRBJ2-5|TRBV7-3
TGTGCCAGCAGCTTCGGGCGGGAGGAGACCCAGTACTTC
CASSFGREETQYF
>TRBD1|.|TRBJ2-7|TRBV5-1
TGCGCCAGCAGCACGGGACAGGGGGTGGGCGAGCAGTACTTC
CASSTGQGVGEQYF
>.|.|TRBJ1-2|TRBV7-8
TGTGCCAGCAGCTTAGCCGGGCATCAATTTAACTATGGCTACACCTTC
CASSLAGHQFNYGYTF
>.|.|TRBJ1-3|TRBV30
TGTGCCTGGGCGGGGGACCCTAATAGTTCCATATATTTT
CAWAGDPNSSIYF
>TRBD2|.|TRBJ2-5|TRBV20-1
TGCAGTGCTAGTCGACTAGCGGGGCAAGAGACCCAGTACTTC
CSASRLAGQETQYF
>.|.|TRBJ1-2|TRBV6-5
TGTGCCAGCAGCCAAACCACGGGATTCCTCTATGGCTACACCTTC
CASSQTTGFLYGYTF
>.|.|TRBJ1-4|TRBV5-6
TGTGCCAGCAGCCCTGGCCCCGAGAGAACTAATGAAAAACTGTTTTTT
CASSPGPERTNEKLFF
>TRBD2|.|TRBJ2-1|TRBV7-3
TGTGCCAGCAGCCCCCTGGGTGCGGGGGGTAGGCAGTTCTTC
CASSPLGAGGRQFF
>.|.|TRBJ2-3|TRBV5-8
TGTGCCAGCAGCTCCGGACGGACCTTAGGTACAGATACGCAGTATTTT
CASSSGRTLGTDTQYF
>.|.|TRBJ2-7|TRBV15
TGTGCCACCAGCAGCCAGGGAGGCGAGCAGTACTTC
CATSSQGGEQYF
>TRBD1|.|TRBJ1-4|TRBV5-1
TGCGCCAGCAGCTTGGAGACAGGGACCGATGAAAAACTGTTTTTT
CASSLETGTDEKLFF
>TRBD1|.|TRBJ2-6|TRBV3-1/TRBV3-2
TGTGCCAGCAGCCAAGTATCGGCCCAGGGGGCTGGGGCCAACGTCCTGACTTTC
CASSQVSAQGAGANVLTF
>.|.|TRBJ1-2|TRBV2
TGTGCCAGCAGTGAGGGGGGGGTAAACTATGGCTACACCTTC
CASSEGGVNYGYTF